This T cell receptor beta chain is drawn from a study of OX40 agonist ivuxolimab in advanced cancers. Broader study findings: With doses of 0.1 to 3.0 mg/kg, CD4+ and CD8+ blood T cells had undergone clonal expansion by week 6.

Here immunoSEQ multiplex PCR was the method, and the copy in TCRdb shows in-frame clones only, minus some. The data show some 70,000 clones, approximately 89% seen once. In this sample, this clone turned up once. What it recognizes is unknown. J gave up 5 bases and V 7 bases, and 5 bases lay outside the gene matches. Germline values: CDR1 MNHNY, CDR2 SVGAGI (reference sequence). The CDR3 consists of 13 residues. The sequence derives from an adult with an advanced solid tumor such as melanoma, head and neck, liver or kidney cancer. The starting material was CD4+ or CD8+ T cells sorted from blood, obtained in a trial of the OX40 agonist ivuxolimab. The chain joins TRBV6-6 to TRBJ1-2, with TRBD1 matching 9 bases. CDR3: CASILGTGYGYTF. DNA for the CDR3: TGTGCCAGCATACTCGGGACAGGGTATGGCTACACCTTC.